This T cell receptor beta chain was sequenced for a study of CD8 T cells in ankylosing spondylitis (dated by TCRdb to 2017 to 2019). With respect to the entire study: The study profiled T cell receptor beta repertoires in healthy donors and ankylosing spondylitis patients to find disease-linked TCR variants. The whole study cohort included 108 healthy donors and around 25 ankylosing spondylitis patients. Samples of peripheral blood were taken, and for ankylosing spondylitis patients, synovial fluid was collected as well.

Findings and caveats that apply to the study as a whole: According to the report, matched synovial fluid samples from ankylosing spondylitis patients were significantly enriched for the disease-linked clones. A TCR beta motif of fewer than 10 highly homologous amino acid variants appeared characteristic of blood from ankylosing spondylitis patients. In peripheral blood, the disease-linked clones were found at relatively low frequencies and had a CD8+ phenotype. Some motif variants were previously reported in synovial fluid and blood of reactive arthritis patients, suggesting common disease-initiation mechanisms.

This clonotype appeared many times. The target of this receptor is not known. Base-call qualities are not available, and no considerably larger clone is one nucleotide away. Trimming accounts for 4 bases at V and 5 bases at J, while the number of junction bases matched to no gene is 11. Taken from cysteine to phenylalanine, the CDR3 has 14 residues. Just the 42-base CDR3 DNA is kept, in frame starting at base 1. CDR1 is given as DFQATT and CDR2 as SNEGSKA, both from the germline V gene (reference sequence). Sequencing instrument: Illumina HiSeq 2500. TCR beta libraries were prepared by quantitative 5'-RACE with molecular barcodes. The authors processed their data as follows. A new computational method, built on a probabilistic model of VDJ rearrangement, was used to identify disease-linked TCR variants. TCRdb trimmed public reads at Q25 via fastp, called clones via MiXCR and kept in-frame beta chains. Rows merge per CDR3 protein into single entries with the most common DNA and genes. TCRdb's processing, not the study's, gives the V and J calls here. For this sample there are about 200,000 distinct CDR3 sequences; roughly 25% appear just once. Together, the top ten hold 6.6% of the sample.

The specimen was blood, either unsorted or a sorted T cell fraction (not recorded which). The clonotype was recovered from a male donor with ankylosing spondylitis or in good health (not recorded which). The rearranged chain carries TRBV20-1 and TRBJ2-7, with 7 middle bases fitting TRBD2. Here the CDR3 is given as CSATPWGGDHEQYF. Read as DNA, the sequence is TGCAGTGCTACACCCTGGGGAGGGGACCACGAGCAGTACTTC.